This T cell receptor beta chain was captured by sequencing in a study of cytomegalovirus exposure and HLA in healthy donors. PCR involved 60 Vbeta and 13 Jbeta primers. Profiled with immunoSEQ multiplex PCR; TCRdb holds only in-frame clones, not every one. The sample contains under 40,000 clones, 80% of which appear only once. V was cut by 6 bases and J by 1 base, with 9 bases left in between. CDR3 length equals 13 residues. CDR1 and CDR2 (germline): MDHEN, SYDVKM. This sequence was found in a male donor in good health and CMV-seronegative. The rearrangement joins TRBV28 to TRBJ1-1; D is undetermined. Sequences were obtained from PBMCs. CDR3 protein: CASSWERNTEAFF. The DNA of the CDR3 is TGTGCCAGCAGCTGGGAGAGGAACACTGAAGCTTTCTTT.